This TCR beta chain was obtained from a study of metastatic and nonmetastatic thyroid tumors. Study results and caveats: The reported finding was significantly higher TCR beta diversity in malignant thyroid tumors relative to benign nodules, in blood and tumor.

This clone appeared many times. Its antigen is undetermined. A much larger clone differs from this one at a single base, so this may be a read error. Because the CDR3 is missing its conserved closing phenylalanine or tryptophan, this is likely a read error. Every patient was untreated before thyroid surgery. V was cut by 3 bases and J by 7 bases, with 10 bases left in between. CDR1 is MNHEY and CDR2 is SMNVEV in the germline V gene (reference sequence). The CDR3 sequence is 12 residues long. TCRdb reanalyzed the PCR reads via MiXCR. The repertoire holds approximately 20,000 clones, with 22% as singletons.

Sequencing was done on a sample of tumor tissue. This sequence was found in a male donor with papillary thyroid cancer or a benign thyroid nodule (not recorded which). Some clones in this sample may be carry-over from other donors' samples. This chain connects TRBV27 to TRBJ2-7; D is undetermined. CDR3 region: CASSLMGGEQYS. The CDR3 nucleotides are TGTGCCAGCAGTTTGATGGGCGGAGAGCAGTACTCC.